The clone carrying this T cell receptor delta chain was counted between two and nine times. The protein TCRdb lists belongs to a much larger clone and differs from this DNA's translation at residue 11, which points to a read error; the protein shown is made from the DNA. TCRdb fed the RT-PCR reads to CATT. The data hold some 970 delta-chain clones, with 3.5% to 4% observed a single time. The data originate from a study of gamma-delta T cells after stem cell transplantation. Germline CDR1 reads GEAIGNYY; CDR2 reads EKD. With V trimmed by 0 bases and J by 0 bases, 12 bases remained unmatched. This CDR3 has 18 amino acids.

The material sequenced was gamma-delta T cells. The clonotype comes from a human donor. It is not recorded whose cells these are; they may come from a transplant donor. The gene calls are TRDV2 and TRDJ1; 7 nucleotides agree with TRDD2. The CDR3 region has the DNA TGTGCCTGTGACACCCTTTCCTACTCGACTGCCTACACCGATAAACTCATCTTT. Residues: CACDTLSYSTAYTDKLIF.